Listed below are T cell receptor beta chains from one sample, sequenced in a study of T cell repertoires in cytomegalovirus infection. No cognate antigen is known for these TCRs. TCRdb re-called the reads through MiXCR, storing one row per CDR3 protein. Of 250,000 to 300,000 distinct CDR3 sequences detected, 20% to 25% appear once; the ten largest clones hold about 21%. This material consisted of cultured PBMCs, taken from culture after CMV antigen stimulation. Every receptor here comes from a human donor in good health (CMV status not recorded). Some clones in this sample may be carry-over from other donors' samples. CDR3s include the opening cysteine and the closing phenylalanine or tryptophan. A D gene is named only where the DNA matches it firmly. Rows give clone size only sometimes, using once, few, many, or a class for an expanded clone.

V gene,J gene,D gene,clone size,CDR3 DNA,CDR3 protein
TRBV7-2,TRBJ2-7,NA,many,TGTGCCAGCAGCTTAGTCTTCAGGGCTAGCTCCTACGAGCAGTACTTC,CASSLVFRASSYEQYF
TRBV6-4,TRBJ2-1,NA,many,TGTGCCAGCAGTGGGGGAGCCACCCCAAACAATGAGCAGTTCTTC,CASSGGATPNNEQFF
TRBV20-1,TRBJ1-1,NA,NA,TGCAGTGCTAGAGATCCCAGCACTTCGTGGAACACTGAAGCTTTCTTT,CSARDPSTSWNTEAFF
TRBV20-1,TRBJ2-1,TRBD2,NA,TGCAGTGCTATAATAGGTGGGAGGGCCAACAATGAGCAGTTCTTC,CSAIIGGRANNEQFF
TRBV18,TRBJ2-3,TRBD2,NA,TGTGCCAGCTCACCCGACGAGAGACCGGGACTAGGATCAGATACGCAGTATTTT,CASSPDERPGLGSDTQYF
TRBV28,TRBJ2-3,NA,many,TGTGCCAGCAGCTGGCCCGTAGGGTTCACAGATACGCAGTATTTT,CASSWPVGFTDTQYF
TRBV6-2/TRBV6-3,TRBJ2-1,TRBD2,NA,TGTGCCAGCAGAAGGACTAGCGGGAAGGGAGCCAATGAGCAGTTCTTC,CASRRTSGKGANEQFF
TRBV30,TRBJ1-1,NA,NA,TGTGCCTGGAGCAGGACAGCCACGAACACTGAAGCTTTCTTT,CAWSRTATNTEAFF
TRBV6-5,TRBJ2-5,TRBD2,NA,TGTGCCAGCAGTTCCTGGACTAGCGGTAGAGAGACCCAGTACTTC,CASSSWTSGRETQYF
TRBV5-4,TRBJ1-4,NA,NA,TGTGCCAGCAGCTATGGTAATGAAAAACTGTTTTTT,CASSYGNEKLFF
TRBV6-5,TRBJ2-7,TRBD2,NA,TGTGCCAGCAGTTATCAACTAGCGGCCTACGAGCAGTACTTC,CASSYQLAAYEQYF
TRBV4-1,TRBJ2-7,NA,few,TGCGCCAGCAGCCAAACCCCAGACAACTCCTACGAGCAGTACTTC,CASSQTPDNSYEQYF
TRBV4-1,TRBJ1-5,TRBD1,NA,TGCGCCAGCAGCCAGCCGGGACAGGTAAATCAGCCCCAGCATTTT,CASSQPGQVNQPQHF
TRBV6-2/TRBV6-3,TRBJ2-7,NA,few,TGTGCCAGCAGCCAAACGGTAATCCTCTACGAGCAGTACTTC,CASSQTVILYEQYF
TRBV2,TRBJ1-1,NA,few,TGTGCCAGCAGGTCACAGGGAAGCACTGAAGCTTTCTTT,CASRSQGSTEAFF
TRBV19,TRBJ2-2,NA,many,TGTGCCAGTAGTGGAGGGCGCACCGGGGAGCTGTTTTTT,CASSGGRTGELFF
TRBV11-2,TRBJ1-2,NA,NA,TGTGCCAGCAGCTCCCAGTCTCGTAGTGGCTACACCTTC,CASSSQSRSGYTF
TRBV6-6,TRBJ2-3,TRBD2,few,TGTGCCAGCAGTCCCCCCGGGACTAGCGGGAGGACAGATACGCAGTATTTT,CASSPPGTSGRTDTQYF
TRBV24-1,TRBJ2-1,NA,NA,TGTGCCACCAGTGGATACAATGAGCAGTTCTTC,CATSGYNEQFF
TRBV4-1,TRBJ2-7,TRBD2,NA,TGCGCCAGCAGCCGACCGGGCGGGAGGATCAACGAGCAGTACTTC,CASSRPGGRINEQYF
TRBV30,TRBJ1-3,NA,NA,TGTGCCTGGAGGGAGCAGACGAGGGGAGACACCATATATTTT,CAWREQTRGDTIYF
TRBV20-1,TRBJ1-5,TRBD1,NA,TGCAGTGCTAGAGACACGACAGGGATTAGCAATCAGCCCCAGCATTTT,CSARDTTGISNQPQHF
TRBV7-2,TRBJ1-1,NA,many,TGTGCCAGCGGATCGACAGTGAACACTGAAGCTTTCTTT,CASGSTVNTEAFF
TRBV6-6,TRBJ2-1,NA,many,TGTGCCAGCAGTCTGGGGGTGGGGGTCCCTCATGAGCAGTTCTTC,CASSLGVGVPHEQFF
TRBV4-1,TRBJ1-5,TRBD1,few,TGCGCCAGCAGCCAAGAGCATCCGGACAGGGGGATCTTTTATAGCAATCAGCCCCAGCATTTT,CASSQEHPDRGIFYSNQPQHF
TRBV2,TRBJ2-5,TRBD1,few,TGTGCCAGCAGTGATGATGGGACAGGCGAGACCCAGTACTTC,CASSDDGTGETQYF
TRBV5-4,TRBJ1-3,NA,NA,TGTGCCAGCAGCTTGGATAGGGCGGACTCTGGAAACACCATATATTTT,CASSLDRADSGNTIYF
TRBV6-1,TRBJ2-1,TRBD2,many,TGTGCCAGCAGTGGCGCGGGAGGGCGGAATGAGCAGTTCTTC,CASSGAGGRNEQFF
TRBV7-2,TRBJ2-3,TRBD2,many,TGTGCCAGCAGCTACGGGACTAGCGGAACCTCAGGGGATACGCAGTATTTT,CASSYGTSGTSGDTQYF
TRBV6-2/TRBV6-3,TRBJ2-1,NA,few,TGTGCCAGCAGTTACGCTAGTTACAATGAGCAGTTCTTC,CASSYASYNEQFF
TRBV28,TRBJ2-7,NA,NA,TGTGCCAGCACCGCCAGGGGCTTCTACGAGCAGTACTTC,CASTARGFYEQYF
TRBV12-3/TRBV12-4,TRBJ1-1,NA,NA,TGTGCCAGCAGTTTTGGGCCCATGAACACTGAAGCTTTCTTT,CASSFGPMNTEAFF
TRBV7-9,TRBJ2-5,NA,medium-sized,TGTGCCAGCAGTCGCGGGACCCTCACGGGGACCCAGTACTTC,CASSRGTLTGTQYF
TRBV7-6,TRBJ2-3,NA,many,TGTGCCAGCAGCTTAGGGCTACAGGGAGGCTCAGATACGCAGTATTTT,CASSLGLQGGSDTQYF
TRBV19,TRBJ1-1,NA,NA,TGTGCCAGTAGTATAGGTCTGGGTCTAACTGAAGCTTTCTTT,CASSIGLGLTEAFF